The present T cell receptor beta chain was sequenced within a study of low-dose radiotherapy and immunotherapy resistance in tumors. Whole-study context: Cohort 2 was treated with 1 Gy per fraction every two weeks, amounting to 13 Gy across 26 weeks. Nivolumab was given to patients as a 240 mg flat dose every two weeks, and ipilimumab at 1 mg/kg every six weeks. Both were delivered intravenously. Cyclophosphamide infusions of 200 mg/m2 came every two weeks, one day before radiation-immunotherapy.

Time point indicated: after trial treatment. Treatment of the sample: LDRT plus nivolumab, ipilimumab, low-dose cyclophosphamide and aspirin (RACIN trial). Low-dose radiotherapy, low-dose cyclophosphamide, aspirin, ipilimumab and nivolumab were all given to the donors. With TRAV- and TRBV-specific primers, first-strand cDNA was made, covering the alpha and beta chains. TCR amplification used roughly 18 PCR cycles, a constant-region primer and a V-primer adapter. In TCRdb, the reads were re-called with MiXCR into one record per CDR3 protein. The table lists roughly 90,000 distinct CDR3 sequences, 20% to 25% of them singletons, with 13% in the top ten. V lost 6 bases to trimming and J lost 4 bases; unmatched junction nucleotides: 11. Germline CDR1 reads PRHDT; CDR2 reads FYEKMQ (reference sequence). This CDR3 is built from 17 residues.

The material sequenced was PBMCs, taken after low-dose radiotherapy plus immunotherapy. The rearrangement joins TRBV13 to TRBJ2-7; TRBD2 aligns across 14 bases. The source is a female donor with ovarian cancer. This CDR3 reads CASRRRLAGGTPYEQYF. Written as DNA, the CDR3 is TGTGCCAGCAGAAGAAGACTAGCGGGAGGGACCCCTTACGAGCAGTACTTC.